Presented here are 16 T cell receptor beta chains from one specimen sequenced in a study of blood T cell repertoires in COVID-19. The data were produced by immunoSEQ multiplex PCR, yet TCRdb's version contains in-frame clones alone and is incomplete. The table lists approximately 480,000 clones, roughly 89% of them singletons. Material: peripheral blood. These receptors were obtained from a man aged 18 to 29 with COVID-19, enrolled during active disease.

The rearrangement uses TRBV6-5 and TRBJ2-6; 7 bases match TRBD1. Germline V gives CDR1 MNHEY, CDR2 SVGAGI. The CDR3 extends over 15 amino acids. The V gene end was trimmed by 6 bases and the J gene end by 0 bases; junction bases not matched to a gene: 2. The CDR3 bases are TGTGCCAGCAGGAGACAGGGCTCTGGGGCCAACGTCCTGACTTTC. The encoded protein is CASRRQGSGANVLTF.

V is TRBV2 and J is TRBJ2-2; D perhaps matches TRBD1 (6 bases). CDR1 and CDR2 (germline): SNHLY, FYNNEI. Trimming pared 6 bases from V and 5 bases from J, leaving 16 bases between. The CDR3 is 15 amino acids. The CDR3 reads CASSRDIGRTGELFF. CDR3 sequence (DNA): TGTGCCAGCAGCCGGGACATTGGGCGGACCGGGGAGCTGTTTTTT.

V is TRBV6-6 and J is TRBJ1-5; 7 bases agree with TRBD1. From germline, CDR1 is MNHNY and CDR2 SVGAGI (reference sequence). The CDR3 loop spans 16 amino acids. V dropped 6 bases and J dropped 0; count of bases not matched to a gene: 8. CDR3 residues: CASRPTGQFSNQPQHF. For the CDR3, the DNA is TGTGCCAGCAGACCGACGGGACAGTTTAGCAATCAGCCCCAGCATTTT.

This chain joins TRBV14 and TRBJ2-2, with a weak D call TRBD2 (7 bases). Trimming pared 2 bases from V and 5 bases from J, leaving 9 bases between. The CDR3 length is 14 residues. From germline, CDR1 is SGHDN and CDR2 FVKESK. CDR3 loop: CASSQRGATGELFF. As DNA, the CDR3 is TGTGCCAGCAGCCAACGGGGGGCTACCGGGGAGCTGTTTTTT. Using reference TRBV14 and TRBJ2-2 for the parts outside the CDR3, the full variable domain is EAGVTQFPSHSVIEKGQTVTLRCDPISGHDNLYWYRRVMGKEIKFLLHFVKESKQDESGMPNNRFLAERTGGTYSTLKVQPAELEDSGVYFCASSQRGATGELFFGEGSRLTVL.

V usage is TRBV25-1 and J usage is TRBJ2-3, with a tentative D call TRBD2 (6 bases). Between the trimmed V and J ends, which lost 5 bases and 2 bases, there was a span of 11 bases. CDR3 size: 14 residues. CDR1 is MGHDK and CDR2 is SYGVNS in the germline V gene. As DNA, the CDR3 is TGTGCCAGCAGTCGTGGCGGGAACACAGATACGCAGTATTTT. It codes for CASSRGGNTDTQYF. Filled out from reference TRBV25-1 and TRBJ2-3, the complete variable domain reads EADIYQTPRYLVIGTGKKITLECSQTMGHDKMYWYQQDPGMELHLIHYSYGVNSTEKGDLSSESTVSRIRTEHFPLTLESARPSHTSQYLCASSRGGNTDTQYFGPGTRLTVL.

CDR3 bases: TGTGCCAGTAGGGCGCGGGGGAACACTGAAGCTTTCTTT. Translated, it gives CASRARGNTEAFF. This chain uses TRBV19 with TRBJ1-1, with D hard to call. The CDR3 contains 13 residues. Per the germline V gene, CDR1 is LNHDA and CDR2 is SQIVND (reference sequence). V was cut by 6 bases and J by 1 base, with 9 bases left in between. The full variable domain, completed using reference TRBV19 and TRBJ1-1, is DGGITQSPKYLFRKEGQNVTLSCEQNLNHDAMYWYRQDPGQGLRLIYYSQIVNDFQKGDIAEGYSVSREKKESFPLTVTSAQKNPTAFYLCASRARGNTEAFFGQGTRLTVV.

The chain combines TRBV5-4 with TRBJ2-1, with 8 bases matching TRBD2. The CDR3 loop spans 15 amino acids. Germline trimming cut 0 bases from V and 10 bases from J; bases unmatched to any gene: 9. CDR1 SGHNT and CDR2 YYREEE come from the germline V gene (reference sequence). The CDR3 DNA reads as TGTGCCAGCAGCTTGGGGTTAGCGGGATGGGAGGAGCAGTTCTTC. This codes for CASSLGLAGWEEQFF. The full variable domain, rest sourced from reference TRBV5-4 and TRBJ2-1, is ETGVTQSPTHLIKTRGQQVTLRCSSQSGHNTVSWYQQALGQGPQFIFQYYREEENGRGNFPPRFSGLQFPNYSSELNVNALELDDSALYLCASSLGLAGWEEQFFGPGTRLTVL.

The chain combines TRBV7-9 with TRBJ1-5; D unclear. The CDR3 length is 13 residues. Trimming took off 2 bases at V and 4 bases at J, with 6 bases between the two ends. CDR1 is SEHNR and CDR2 is FQNEAQ in the germline V gene (reference sequence). CDR3 sequence: CASSLRDNQPQHF. Written as DNA, the CDR3 is TGTGCCAGCAGCTTAAGAGATAATCAGCCCCAGCATTTT.

The chain couples TRBV24-1 to TRBJ1-1, with D possibly matching TRBD1 (6 bases). In germline, CDR1 is KGHDR, CDR2 SFDVKD. The CDR3 runs 15 residues. The V gene lost 5 bases and the J gene lost 5 bases, with 17 bases spanning the gap. DNA of the CDR3: TGTGCCACCAGTGCGCGGGAGGGGGGGAGGACTGAAGCTTTCTTT. This gives the protein CATSAREGGRTEAFF.

V usage is TRBV27 and J usage is TRBJ2-4, with 10 bases matching TRBD1. V was clipped by 1 base and J by 9 bases; unmatched bases: 9. Germline V gives CDR1 MNHEY, CDR2 SMNVEV (reference sequence). The length of the CDR3 is 16 residues. CDR3 sequence reads: CASSLLPPGQGTIQYF. CDR3 DNA sequence: TGTGCCAGCAGTTTATTACCTCCGGGACAGGGGACCATTCAGTACTTC.

The chain recombines TRBV5-3 with TRBJ2-3; 12 bases are a match to TRBD1. TRBV5-3 is treated as an ORF (open reading frame) with a function not yet certain. The CDR3 runs to 20 residues. V dropped 1 base and J dropped 0; count of bases not matched to a gene: 12. The CDR3 nucleotides read TGTGCCAGAAGCTTGAGTGTGGGACAGGGGGCTGAGCATAGCACAGATACGCAGTATTTT. Translated, it gives CARSLSVGQGAEHSTDTQYF.

This chain joins TRBV20-1 and TRBJ2-7; no reliable D call. This CDR3 comprises 11 residues. Trimming removed 2 bases from V and 3 bases from J, with 5 bases in between. Looked up from germline, CDR1 is DFQATT and CDR2 is SNEGSKA (reference sequence). CDR3 in amino acids: CSARPNYEQYF. DNA of the CDR3: TGCAGTGCTAGACCCAACTACGAGCAGTACTTC.

The V and J genes are TRBV6-5 and TRBJ2-7; D possibly corresponds to TRBD2 (6 bases). Trimming took 7 bases from V and 6 from J, leaving 13 bases between them. The CDR3 covers 12 residues. Germline V CDR1 and CDR2: MNHEY, SVGAGI. In DNA form, the CDR3 reads TGTGCCAGCAACCCTTGGGGAGGCGAGCAGTACTTC. It is translated as CASNPWGGEQYF.

The chain links TRBV2 to TRBJ1-2, with 7 bases identical to TRBD1. The germline V gene encodes CDR1 SNHLY and CDR2 FYNNEI. Unmatched junction bases numbered 8, after V lost 3 bases and J lost 4 bases. The CDR3 extends over 15 amino acids. As DNA, the CDR3 is TGTGCCAGCAGTGAGGGCAGGGGGGTAGGCTATGGCTACACCTTC. Translated: CASSEGRGVGYGYTF.

V gene TRBV6-5 combines with J gene TRBJ1-1; the D is unclear. The V end lost 7 bases, the J end lost 8 bases, and 20 bases lay between the germline ends. The germline gives CDR1 MNHEY, CDR2 SVGAGI. This CDR3 region has 14 residues. CDR3 region: CASILPPAGREAFF. DNA of the CDR3: TGTGCCAGCATCTTACCCCCCGCCGGGAGGGAAGCTTTCTTT.

This chain joins TRBV7-9 and TRBJ1-2; the D is unclear. Trimming removed 3 bases from V and 3 bases from J, with 8 bases in between. The CDR3 sequence is 13 residues long. CDR1 and CDR2 from the germline V gene are SEHNR and FQNEAQ (reference sequence). The CDR3 sequence is CASSFASYYGYTF. CDR3 nucleotide sequence: TGTGCCAGCAGCTTCGCGTCATACTATGGCTACACCTTC.